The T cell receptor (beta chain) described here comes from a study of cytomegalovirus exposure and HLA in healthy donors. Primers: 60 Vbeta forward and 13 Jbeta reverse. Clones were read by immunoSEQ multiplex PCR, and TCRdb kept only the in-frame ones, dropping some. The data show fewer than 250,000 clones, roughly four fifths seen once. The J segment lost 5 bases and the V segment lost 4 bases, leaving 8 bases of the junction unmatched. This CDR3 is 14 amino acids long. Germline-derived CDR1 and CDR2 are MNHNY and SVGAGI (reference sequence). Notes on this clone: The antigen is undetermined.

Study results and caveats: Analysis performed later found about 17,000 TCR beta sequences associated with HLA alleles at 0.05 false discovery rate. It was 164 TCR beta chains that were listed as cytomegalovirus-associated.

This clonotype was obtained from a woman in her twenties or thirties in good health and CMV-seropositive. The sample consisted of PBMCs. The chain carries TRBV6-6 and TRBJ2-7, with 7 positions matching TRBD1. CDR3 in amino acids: CASSFQGQNNEQYF. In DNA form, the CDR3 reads TGTGCCAGCAGTTTCCAGGGACAGAACAACGAGCAGTACTTC.